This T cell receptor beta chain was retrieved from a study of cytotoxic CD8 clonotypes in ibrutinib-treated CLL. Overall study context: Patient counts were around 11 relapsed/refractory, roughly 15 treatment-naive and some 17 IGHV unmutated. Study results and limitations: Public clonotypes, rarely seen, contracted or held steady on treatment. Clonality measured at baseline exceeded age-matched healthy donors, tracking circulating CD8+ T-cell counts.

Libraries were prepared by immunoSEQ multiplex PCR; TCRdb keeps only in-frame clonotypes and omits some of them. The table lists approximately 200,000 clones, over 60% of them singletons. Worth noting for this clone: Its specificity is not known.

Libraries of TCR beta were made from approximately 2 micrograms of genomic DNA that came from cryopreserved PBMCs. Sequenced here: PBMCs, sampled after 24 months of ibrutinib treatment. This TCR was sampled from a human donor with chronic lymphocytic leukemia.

The CDR3 region is CASSSYLAGGNNEQFF. The CDR3 region has the DNA TGTGCCAGCAGCTCCTATCTAGCGGGAGGCAACAATGAGCAGTTCTTC. The chain couples TRBV7-8 to TRBJ2-1, with 11 bases that match TRBD2. The CDR3 is 16 amino acids. Germline CDR1 is SGHVS and CDR2 is FQNEAQ. V lost 4 bases, J lost 5 bases, and 7 bases stayed unmatched.